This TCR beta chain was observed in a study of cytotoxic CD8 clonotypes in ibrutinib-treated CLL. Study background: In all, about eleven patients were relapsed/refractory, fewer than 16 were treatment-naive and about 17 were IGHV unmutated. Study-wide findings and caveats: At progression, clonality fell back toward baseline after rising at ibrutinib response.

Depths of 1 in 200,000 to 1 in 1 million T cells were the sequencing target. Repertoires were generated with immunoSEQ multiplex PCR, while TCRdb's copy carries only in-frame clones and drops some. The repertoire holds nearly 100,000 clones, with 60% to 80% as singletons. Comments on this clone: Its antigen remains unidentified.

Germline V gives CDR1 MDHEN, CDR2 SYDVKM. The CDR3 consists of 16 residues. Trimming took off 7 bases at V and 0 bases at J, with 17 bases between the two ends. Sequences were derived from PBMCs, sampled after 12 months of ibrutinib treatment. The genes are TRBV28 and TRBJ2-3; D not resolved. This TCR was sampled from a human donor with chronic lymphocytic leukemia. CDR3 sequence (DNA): TGTGCCAGCACCGCCGGCGGTTTATCTAGCACAGATACGCAGTATTTT. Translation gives CASTAGGLSSTDTQYF.